A selection of T cell receptor beta chains follows, all from one sample in a study of CD8+ T cells in alopecia areata. Generated by immunoSEQ multiplex PCR, the TCRdb table keeps only in-frame clones and is missing some. The table lists about 190,000 clones, 64% of them singletons, with more than 3.5% in the top ten. The sample in question was CD4+ T cells sorted from blood, obtained at week 4, from a patient treated with tofacitinib. All receptors come from a human donor with alopecia areata. Each CDR3 is given with its conserved first and last residue. Each record gives: V gene, J gene, CDR3 protein.

V gene: TRBV19
J gene: TRBJ1-2
CDR3 protein: CASSITQGDGYTF

V gene: TRBV10-3
J gene: TRBJ1-5
CDR3 protein: CAISEDRGQGQPQHF

V gene: TRBV5-1
J gene: TRBJ2-3
CDR3 protein: CASSLVIGGRTDTQYF

V gene: TRBV13
J gene: TRBJ2-1
CDR3 protein: CASSQLTVDNEQFF

V gene: TRBV29-1
J gene: TRBJ1-1
CDR3 protein: CSVAPGGTEAFF

V gene: TRBV29-1
J gene: TRBJ2-6
CDR3 protein: CSVPRFGANVLTF

V gene: TRBV4-1
J gene: TRBJ1-2
CDR3 protein: CASSQGLGQGYGYTF

V gene: TRBV7-9
J gene: TRBJ1-2
CDR3 protein: CASSNLQYGYTF

V gene: TRBV5-1
J gene: TRBJ2-5
CDR3 protein: CASSLALPGGQGETQYF

V gene: TRBV5-1
J gene: TRBJ2-5
CDR3 protein: CASSFVGEETQYF

V gene: TRBV2
J gene: TRBJ2-2
CDR3 protein: CASSRQPGGELFF

V gene: TRBV23-1
J gene: TRBJ2-5
CDR3 protein: CASRQQGAETQYF

V gene: TRBV7-9
J gene: TRBJ1-1
CDR3 protein: CASSSLRGLQFEAFF

V gene: TRBV30
J gene: TRBJ2-7
CDR3 protein: CAWSPGSYSIPLYEQYF

V gene: TRBV20-1
J gene: TRBJ2-1
CDR3 protein: CSARRSGMMFF

V gene: TRBV25-1
J gene: TRBJ2-2
CDR3 protein: CASSKTGETGELFF

V gene: TRBV5-6
J gene: TRBJ1-2
CDR3 protein: CASSFRDRGTGYTF

V gene: TRBV7-2
J gene: TRBJ2-2
CDR3 protein: CASSLELGELFF

V gene: TRBV11-2
J gene: TRBJ2-7
CDR3 protein: CASSSEVASHEQYF

V gene: TRBV29-1
J gene: TRBJ1-1
CDR3 protein: CSVENAGRGTEAFF

V gene: TRBV4-3
J gene: TRBJ2-5
CDR3 protein: CASSQEGRGETQYF

V gene: TRBV6-5
J gene: TRBJ2-2
CDR3 protein: CASSLQGYTGELFF

V gene: TRBV27
J gene: TRBJ1-5
CDR3 protein: CASSLSASFQPQHF

V gene: TRBV2
J gene: TRBJ2-4
CDR3 protein: CASSIGENIQYF

V gene: TRBV7-8
J gene: TRBJ2-3
CDR3 protein: CASSYREGDTQYF

V gene: TRBV20-1
J gene: TRBJ2-4
CDR3 protein: CSARFRGIQYF

V gene: TRBV5-6
J gene: TRBJ1-1
CDR3 protein: CASSLFGMNTEAFF

V gene: TRBV18
J gene: TRBJ2-1
CDR3 protein: CASSPGGLSLNEQFF

V gene: TRBV7-2
J gene: TRBJ2-7
CDR3 protein: CASSPSRGYEQYF

V gene: TRBV19
J gene: TRBJ1-1
CDR3 protein: CASRETGLNTEAFF

V gene: TRBV11-3
J gene: TRBJ2-1
CDR3 protein: CASSLAGLAYNEQFF

V gene: TRBV6-6
J gene: TRBJ1-2
CDR3 protein: CASSYAGPSNYGYTF

V gene: TRBV4-2
J gene: TRBJ1-6
CDR3 protein: CASSPEQGYNSPLHF

V gene: TRBV27
J gene: TRBJ1-1
CDR3 protein: CASSPTLNTEAFF

V gene: TRBV29-1
J gene: TRBJ1-1
CDR3 protein: CSVTGRMNTEAFF

V gene: TRBV5-1
J gene: TRBJ2-1
CDR3 protein: CASAGLGSGWQFF

V gene: TRBV29-1
J gene: TRBJ1-5
CDR3 protein: CSVESGSNQPQHF

V gene: TRBV29-1
J gene: TRBJ1-1
CDR3 protein: CSHQTGTRNTEAFF

V gene: TRBV9
J gene: TRBJ2-1
CDR3 protein: CASSSRQGEQFF

V gene: TRBV7-2
J gene: TRBJ2-1
CDR3 protein: CASSLVGGSYNEQFF

V gene: TRBV18
J gene: TRBJ2-7
CDR3 protein: CASSPGLAGAAYEQYF

V gene: TRBV7-3
J gene: TRBJ2-3
CDR3 protein: CASSHTSDTDTQYF

V gene: TRBV4-1
J gene: TRBJ2-1
CDR3 protein: CASSQPGRGGRNEQFF

V gene: TRBV6-5
J gene: TRBJ1-5
CDR3 protein: CASSYSGQGNQPQHF

V gene: TRBV27
J gene: TRBJ1-2
CDR3 protein: CASSLTGNYGYTF

V gene: TRBV15
J gene: TRBJ2-3
CDR3 protein: CATRRDRWGTDTQYF

V gene: TRBV6-5
J gene: TRBJ1-5
CDR3 protein: CASSYREESNQPQHF

V gene: TRBV7-9
J gene: TRBJ2-4
CDR3 protein: CASSLVEGTHKKGKNIQYF